The 7 T cell receptor beta chains below all came from one sample that was sequenced in a study of regulatory T cells in long-lasting Graves disease. Investigators prepared the TCR beta libraries by applying iRepertoire HTBI primers and Arm-PCR of CDR3 regions. TCRdb passed the multiplex PCR reads through MiXCR, listing each CDR3 protein once. The repertoire consists of approximately 400,000 distinct CDR3 sequences, with approximately 15% occurring once and the leading ten covering over 15%. The time point is: newly diagnosed GD, antithyroid drugs for less than 3 months. The TCR library used RNA extracted from PBMCs. These data were also reused for a study on T cells in Graves' hyperthyroidism and ophthalmopathy.

This specimen was peripheral blood mononuclear cells (PBMCs), taken at new diagnosis, from a patient treated with antithyroid drugs. The source is a woman aged 30 to 39 with Graves disease.

Ten or more counts support this clonotype. The chain employs TRBV16 and TRBJ1-3; D gene uncertain. Trimming took 3 bases from V and 4 from J, leaving 13 bases between them. CDR1 and CDR2 from the germline V gene are KGHSY and FQNENV. This CDR3 has 15 residues. The chain's CDR3 is CASSHGQDGGNTIYF. In nucleotides, the CDR3 is TGTGCCAGCAGCCACGGGCAAGATGGAGGAAACACCATATATTTT.

Turning to this clonotype: One junction end disagrees with the germline gene, perhaps due to a read error. This chain joins TRBV6-2 or TRBV6-3 and TRBJ1-1; D is undetermined. Germline V CDR1 and CDR2: MNHEY, SVGEGT. CDR3 size: 13 residues. The CDR3 sequence: CAGSYQTNTEAFF. The CDR3 bases are TGTGCCGGCAGTTACCAAACCAACACTGAAGCCTTCTTT.

The chain couples TRBV10-2 to TRBJ2-1, with 13 positions matching TRBD2. With 10 bases clipped from V and 7 bases from J, the junction kept 7 bases outside the gene matches. The germline V gene has CDR1 WSHSY and CDR2 SAAADI. This CDR3 has 14 residues. The CDR3 coding sequence is TGCGCCACCCGGCCGGGACTAGCGGGAAATGAGCAGTTCTTC. This translates into CATRPGLAGNEQFF.

This clonotype has a count of ten or more. V gene TRBV6-1 combines with J gene TRBJ2-3, with a weak D call TRBD2 (7 bases). Trimming shortened V by 2 bases and J by 4 bases, and 13 bases separated the two germline ends. CDR3 length equals 15 residues. From germline, CDR1 is MNHNS and CDR2 SASEGT. In nucleotides, the CDR3 is TGTGCCAGCAGTGAAAGGGAGGGGGGGCCAGATACGCAGTATTTT. Translation: CASSEREGGPDTQYF.

This clonotype was recorded at least ten times. V is TRBV28 and J is TRBJ2-1; 7 bases are a match to TRBD1. Germline loops: CDR1 MDHEN, CDR2 SYDVKM. The CDR3 extends over 13 amino acids. Trimming cost V 6 bases and J 7 bases; bases outside gene matches: 6. This chain's CDR3 is CASSLGGGNEQFF. In DNA, the CDR3 is TGTGCCAGCAGCTTAGGGGGCGGGAATGAGCAGTTCTTC.

V gene TRBV6-5 combines with J gene TRBJ1-4; TRBD1 matches 9 bases. Germline V CDR1 and CDR2: MNHEY, SVGAGI. J was trimmed by 2 bases and V by 4 bases; bases with no gene match: 8. The CDR3 covers 17 residues. The CDR3 nucleotides are TGTGCCAGCAGTTCCTATCTACAGGGGGCGACTAATGAAAAACTGTTTTTT. Protein: CASSSYLQGATNEKLFF.

This clonotype has at least ten counts. This chain uses TRBV27 with TRBJ1-2; 8 nucleotides line up with TRBD1. This CDR3 is built from 13 residues. V lost 4 bases and J lost 5; bases outside the gene matches: 3. Germline-derived CDR1 and CDR2 are MNHEY and SMNVEV (reference sequence). The CDR3, as DNA: TGTGCCAGCAGTTCAGGGGGCAGGTATGGCTACACCTTC. Translating gives CASSSGGRYGYTF.